This T cell receptor beta chain was recovered during a study of regulatory T cells in long-lasting Graves disease. The V gene end was trimmed by 4 bases and the J gene end by 8 bases; junction bases not matched to a gene: 13. The CDR3 runs 16 residues. Germline-derived CDR1 and CDR2 are SGHRS and YFSETQ. As regards this clonotype: Its antigen remains unidentified.

Study-wide results and caveats: Persistent disease preferred TRBV28, TRBJ1-2 and TRBJ2-5. Public clonotype sharing was higher in persistent than newly diagnosed patients.

Assembly of TCR beta libraries relied on iRepertoire HTBI primers together with Arm-PCR of CDR3 regions. MiXCR, run by TCRdb on the multiplex PCR reads, gives a single entry per CDR3 protein. There are roughly 700,000 distinct CDR3 sequences in the sample; approximately 31% occur only once, and around 40% lies in the top ten. This sample's time point: persistent/refractory GD, antithyroid drugs over 5 years with positive TRAb. The TCR library was prepared using RNA isolated from PBMCs. In Xi'an, China, an endocrinology department was the source of patients. This TCR derives from a female donor with Graves disease. The sequenced sample was peripheral blood mononuclear cells (PBMCs), obtained when the disease was refractory, from a patient treated with antithyroid drugs. The chain carries TRBV5-1 and TRBJ1-4; 8 bases line up with TRBD1. The CDR3 protein is CASSAGGGQGWEKLFF. DNA of the CDR3: TGCGCCAGCAGCGCGGGCGGTGGACAGGGTTGGGAAAAACTGTTTTTT. Full variable domain (outside the CDR3, taken from reference TRBV5-1 and TRBJ1-4): KAGVTQTPRYLIKTRGQQVTLSCSPISGHRSVSWYQQTPGQGLQFLFEYFSETQRNKGNFPGRFSGRQFSNSRSEMNVSTLELGDSALYLCASSAGGGQGWEKLFFGSGTQLSVL.